Shown below are 9 T cell receptor beta chains from a single sample sequenced in a study of cytomegalovirus exposure and HLA in healthy donors. The PCR ran on 60 Vbeta and 13 Jbeta primers. Sequenced by immunoSEQ multiplex PCR; TCRdb stores in-frame clones only, minus some. This sample has about 200,000 clones, with around 78% found just once. Specimen: PBMCs. The receptors were gathered from a man younger than 45 in good health and CMV-seronegative.

V is TRBV15 and J is TRBJ2-1; 12 nucleotides match TRBD2. Germline CDR1 LNHNV, CDR2 YYDKDF (reference sequence). Trimming cost V 5 bases and J 9 bases; bases outside gene matches: 8. The CDR3 loop spans 15 amino acids. The CDR3 DNA reads TGTGCCACCAGCTCTAGGACTAGCGGGAAGGGTGAGCAGTTCTTC. Protein product: CATSSRTSGKGEQFF.

The chain joins TRBV7-9 to TRBJ2-7, with TRBD1 matching over 9 bases. From germline, CDR1 is SEHNR and CDR2 FQNEAQ (reference sequence). This CDR3 is built from 16 residues. The junction had 7 bases not matched to a gene; V was cut back by 0 bases and J by 4 bases. The chain's CDR3 is CASSLALGQGGYEQYF. In DNA form, the CDR3 reads TGTGCCAGCAGCTTAGCGTTGGGACAGGGTGGGTACGAGCAGTACTTC.

This clone has only one observation. The chain recombines TRBV18 with TRBJ1-5, with 10 bases that match TRBD1. Trimming cost V 4 bases and J 4 bases; bases outside gene matches: 4. This CDR3 contains 15 residues. Germline V gene sequence: CDR1 KGHSH, CDR2 LQKENI. The CDR3 region is CASSRSGQGNQPQHF. The CDR3 DNA sequence: TGTGCCAGCTCACGATCGGGACAGGGGAATCAGCCCCAGCATTTT. The full variable domain, rest sourced from reference TRBV18 and TRBJ1-5, is NAGVMQNPRHLVRRRGQEARLRCSPMKGHSHVYWYRQLPEEGLKFMVYLQKENIIDESGMPKERFSAEFPKEGPSILRIQQVVRGDSAAYFCASSRSGQGNQPQHFGDGTRLSIL.

The chain carries TRBV6-5 and TRBJ2-5, with 11 bases lining up with TRBD2. The better agreement between TRBJ2-7 and the DNA end casts doubt on the J call. Per germline, CDR1 MNHEY and CDR2 SVGAGI. This CDR3 comprises 13 residues. The CDR3 DNA reads as TGTGCCAGCACTCGACTAGCGGGGCTCGAGCAGTACTTC. Translating it yields CASTRLAGLEQYF.

In its sample, this clone was seen a few times. The chain employs TRBV19 and TRBJ2-1; TRBD1 agrees at 7 bases. The germline V gene encodes CDR1 LNHDA and CDR2 SQIVND (reference sequence). With V trimmed by 4 bases and J by 8 bases, 5 bases remained unmatched. There are 13 residues in the CDR3. CDR3 region: CASSKTGSDEQFF. CDR3 nucleotide sequence: TGTGCCAGTAGTAAGACAGGGAGCGATGAGCAGTTCTTC.

This clone was found once. The V gene is TRBV10-2, the J gene TRBJ2-5; TRBD2 agrees at 14 bases. The CDR3 is 16 residues long. Germline trimming cut 3 bases from V and 5 bases from J; bases unmatched to any gene: 5. Per germline, CDR1 WSHSY and CDR2 SAAADI. CDR3 sequence reads: CASSEPGLAGAETQYF. The CDR3 coding sequence is TGCGCCAGCAGTGAACCGGGACTAGCGGGAGCTGAGACCCAGTACTTC.

The chain joins TRBV7-3 to TRBJ2-5, with D possibly TRBD1 on 6 matching bases. The V end lost 4 bases, the J end lost 2 bases, and 14 bases lay between the germline ends. Germline CDR1 reads SGHTA; CDR2 reads FQGTGA. The CDR3 runs 15 residues. In DNA, the CDR3 is TGTGCCAGCAGCTCCTCCGGGACACAACAAGAGACCCAGTACTTC. Encoded protein: CASSSSGTQQETQYF.

The CDR3: CASSITGTTNYGYTF. For the CDR3, the DNA is TGTGCCAGTAGTATAACCGGGACAACCAACTATGGCTACACCTTC. V and J are TRBV19 and TRBJ1-2; D might be TRBD1 (6 bases). V lost 2 bases and J lost 2, with 12 bases in between. This CDR3 spans 15 amino acids. Germline V gene sequence: CDR1 LNHDA, CDR2 SQIVND (reference sequence). The complete variable domain, with remaining parts taken from reference TRBV19 and TRBJ1-2, reads DGGITQSPKYLFRKEGQNVTLSCEQNLNHDAMYWYRQDPGQGLRLIYYSQIVNDFQKGDIAEGYSVSREKKESFPLTVTSAQKNPTAFYLCASSITGTTNYGYTFGSGTRLTVV.

The J gene is TRBJ1-5, the V gene TRBV10-3, with 11 bases that match TRBD1. CDR3 length: 20 amino acids. Germline V gene sequence: CDR1 ENHRY, CDR2 SYGVKD. Trimming cost V 0 bases and J 4 bases; bases outside gene matches: 14. In DNA, the CDR3 is TGTGCCATCAGTGAGTCGCTTTCGGACAGGGGGCTTGGGTGGAATCAGCCCCAGCATTTT. It translates to CAISESLSDRGLGWNQPQHF.